This T cell receptor beta chain was identified during a study of cytomegalovirus exposure and HLA in healthy donors. Study-wide points: The authors later linked a missense DCLRE1C variant to TCR beta V- and J-gene trimming. Sequencing depth across donors, presence/absence analyses assumed, was roughly uniform.

This clone has a handful of counts. The antigen is unknown. PCR employed 60 Vbeta and 13 Jbeta primers. Clones were sequenced by immunoSEQ multiplex PCR, and TCRdb holds only the in-frame ones, with some missing. The repertoire has about 120,000 clones, 81% of them found once; the top ten carry about 1.8%. Healthy donors of bone marrow made up the group. Donors likely had unrecorded immune exposures despite being nominally healthy when sampled. The CDR3 contains 18 residues. The V call is TRBV21-1, the J call TRBJ1-4; TRBD1 is taken as the D call from the table, unchecked against the DNA. TRBV21-1 is a listed pseudogene. This clonotype was obtained from a man aged 18 to 30 in good health and CMV-seronegative. The material sequenced was PBMCs. CDR3 sequence: CASSKGKWAPSTNEKLFF. The CDR3 DNA sequence: TGTGCCAGCAGCAAAGGGAAATGGGCCCCATCAACTAATGAAAAACTGTTTTTT.